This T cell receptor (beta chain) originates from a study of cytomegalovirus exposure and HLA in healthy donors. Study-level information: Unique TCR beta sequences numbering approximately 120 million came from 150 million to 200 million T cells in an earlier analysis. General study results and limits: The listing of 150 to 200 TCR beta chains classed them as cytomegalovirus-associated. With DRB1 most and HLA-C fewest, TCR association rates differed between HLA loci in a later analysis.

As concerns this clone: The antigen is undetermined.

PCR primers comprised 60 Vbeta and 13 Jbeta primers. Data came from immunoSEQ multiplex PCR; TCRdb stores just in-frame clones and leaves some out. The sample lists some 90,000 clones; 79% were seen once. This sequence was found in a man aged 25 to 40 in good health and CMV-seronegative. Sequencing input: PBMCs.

The CDR3 coding sequence is TGTGCCAGCAGCCCGGACAGGGAGGCATCCTACGAGCAGTACTTC. Protein product: CASSPDREASYEQYF. The J gene is TRBJ2-7, the V gene TRBV13; 8 bases agree with TRBD1. The length of the CDR3 is 15 residues. Trimming cost V 5 bases and J 1 base; bases outside gene matches: 7. Germline assignment: CDR1 PRHDT and CDR2 FYEKMQ (reference sequence).